This T cell receptor (beta chain) originates from a study of CD8 T cells in ankylosing spondylitis (dated by TCRdb to 2016 to 2017). Some background on the complete study: T cell receptor beta repertoires were profiled in healthy donors and ankylosing spondylitis patients so that disease-linked TCR variants could be found. The full study cohort was made up of about two dozen ankylosing spondylitis patients and some 100 healthy donors. Peripheral blood samples were taken, and synovial fluid was additionally collected from ankylosing spondylitis patients. Here is what the overall study found, with its caveats: A TCR beta motif of fewer than 10 highly homologous amino acid variants appeared characteristic of blood from ankylosing spondylitis patients. Some of the motif variants had been reported before in the synovial fluid and blood of reactive arthritis patients, a finding that suggests common disease-initiation mechanisms. In peripheral blood, the disease-linked clones were found at relatively low frequencies and had a CD8+ phenotype. According to the report, matched synovial fluid samples from ankylosing spondylitis patients were significantly enriched for the disease-linked clones.

Taken from cysteine to phenylalanine, the CDR3 has 17 residues. Of all the DNA, just the CDR3 is kept, 51 bases in frame from base 1. For this chain, trimming is 5 bases at the V end and 10 bases at the J end, and the number of junction bases without a gene match is 14. The germline V gene gives CDR1 as KGHDR and CDR2 as SFDVKD. This clonotype has a count of ten or more. Its antigen remains undetermined. No base quality values were provided; no much bigger clone lies one nucleotide off. The sequencer was an Illumina HiSeq 2500. TCR beta libraries were prepared by quantitative 5'-RACE with molecular barcodes. As for the authors' bioinformatics: A new computational method based on a probabilistic model of VDJ rearrangement was used to identify disease-linked TCR variants. TCRdb itself trimmed the public reads at Q25 with fastp, ran MiXCR and retained productive beta chains. Each record represents a unique CDR3 protein, reported with the most common genes and DNA among its rows. TCRdb's processing, not the authors', yielded these V and J calls. The sample contains around 540,000 distinct CDR3 sequences, roughly an eighth of them found a single time. The ten top clones hold about 6.5% of the sample.

The material sequenced was blood, either unsorted or a sorted T cell fraction (not recorded which). Recombination linked TRBV24-1 to TRBJ2-1, with 12 bases matching TRBD2. The sequence came from a male donor with ankylosing spondylitis. The nucleotides read TGTGCCACCAGTGGAGCTAGCGGGAGGGCCATTATCAAAGAGCAGTTCTTC. Its translation is CATSGASGRAIIKEQFF.